This is a list of T cell receptor beta chains from one sample in a study of a mutant IDH1 vaccine in newly diagnosed glioma. Here immunoSEQ multiplex PCR was the method, and the copy in TCRdb shows in-frame clones only, minus some. The table has roughly 40,000 clones, approximately 90% seen once. These receptors lack a known antigen. The input for sequencing was PBMCs, taken from a glioma patient whose treatment included an IDH1 peptide vaccine. Source of these receptors: a man aged 50 to 59 with glioma. CDR3s include the opening cysteine and the closing phenylalanine or tryptophan. The order of the fields is D gene, V gene, J gene, clone size, CDR3 protein, CDR3 DNA. A D gene is named only where the DNA matches it firmly. Some rows mark clone size as missing; the rest say once, few, many or name a class of expanded clone.

d_gene: TRBD2; v_gene: TRBV9; j_gene: TRBJ2-7; abundance: NA; CDR3aa: CASSVSSGNYEQYF; CDR3nt: TGTGCCAGCAGCGTATCTAGCGGGAACTACGAGCAGTACTTC
d_gene: NA; v_gene: TRBV14; j_gene: TRBJ2-7; abundance: NA; CDR3aa: CASSQGPGLAYEQYF; CDR3nt: TGTGCCAGCAGCCAAGGTCCGGGCTTGGCCTACGAGCAGTACTTC
d_gene: NA; v_gene: TRBV25-1; j_gene: TRBJ1-1; abundance: NA; CDR3aa: CASSEWSAEGGTEAFF; CDR3nt: TGTGCCAGCAGTGAATGGTCGGCCGAAGGAGGCACTGAAGCTTTCTTT
d_gene: NA; v_gene: TRBV11-3; j_gene: TRBJ2-5; abundance: NA; CDR3aa: CASSRAYQETQYF; CDR3nt: TGTGCCAGCAGCCGGGCTTATCAAGAGACCCAGTACTTC
d_gene: NA; v_gene: TRBV30; j_gene: TRBJ2-1; abundance: once; CDR3aa: CAWEGRREVSEQFF; CDR3nt: TGTGCCTGGGAGGGGCGTAGAGAAGTCAGTGAGCAGTTCTTC
d_gene: NA; v_gene: TRBV5-1; j_gene: TRBJ1-2; abundance: NA; CDR3aa: CASSRGDYGYTF; CDR3nt: TGCGCCAGCAGCAGGGGGGACTATGGCTACACCTTC
d_gene: NA; v_gene: TRBV6-5; j_gene: TRBJ2-7; abundance: few; CDR3aa: CASSYLYRDEQYF; CDR3nt: TGTGCCAGCAGTTACCTTTACCGGGACGAGCAGTACTTC
d_gene: NA; v_gene: TRBV6-4; j_gene: TRBJ2-3; abundance: NA; CDR3aa: CASSEGTDTQYF; CDR3nt: TGTGCCAGCAGTGAGGGCACAGATACGCAGTATTTT
d_gene: NA; v_gene: TRBV2; j_gene: TRBJ2-3; abundance: NA; CDR3aa: CASSDSSYTQYF; CDR3nt: TGTGCCAGCAGTGACAGCTCCTATACGCAGTATTTT
d_gene: TRBD1; v_gene: TRBV7-2; j_gene: TRBJ2-7; abundance: NA; CDR3aa: CASSLGDRPYEQYF; CDR3nt: TGTGCCAGCAGCTTGGGGGACAGACCCTACGAGCAGTACTTC
d_gene: NA; v_gene: TRBV21-1; j_gene: TRBJ1-1; abundance: NA; CDR3aa: CASSKRCTMNTEAFF; CDR3nt: TGTGCCAGCAGCAAAAGGTGTACAATGAACACTGAAGCTTTCTTT
d_gene: NA; v_gene: TRBV18; j_gene: TRBJ2-5; abundance: NA; CDR3aa: CASSPGAFQETQYF; CDR3nt: TGTGCCAGCTCACCGGGAGCTTTCCAAGAGACCCAGTACTTC
d_gene: NA; v_gene: TRBV28; j_gene: TRBJ2-1; abundance: NA; CDR3aa: CASSSPPGDEQFF; CDR3nt: TGTGCCAGCAGTTCCCCCCCGGGGGATGAGCAGTTCTTC
d_gene: TRBD2; v_gene: TRBV19; j_gene: TRBJ2-2; abundance: NA; CDR3aa: CASSPPGIAGGELFF; CDR3nt: TGTGCCAGTAGTCCCCCCGGGATAGCGGGAGGGGAGCTGTTTTTT
d_gene: NA; v_gene: TRBV30; j_gene: TRBJ2-3; abundance: NA; CDR3aa: CATKAWRGPDTQYF; CDR3nt: TGTGCCACAAAAGCCTGGAGAGGGCCAGATACGCAGTATTTT
d_gene: NA; v_gene: TRBV2; j_gene: TRBJ2-2; abundance: NA; CDR3aa: CASRATGIRELFF; CDR3nt: TGTGCCAGCAGGGCTACAGGGATCCGGGAGCTGTTTTTT
d_gene: NA; v_gene: TRBV7-9; j_gene: TRBJ1-6; abundance: NA; CDR3aa: CASSQVDSPLHF; CDR3nt: TGTGCCAGCAGCCAAGTCGATTCACCCCTCCACTTT
d_gene: NA; v_gene: TRBV7-9; j_gene: TRBJ1-1; abundance: NA; CDR3aa: CASSFRARDTEAFF; CDR3nt: TGTGCCAGCAGCTTCCGCGCTCGGGACACTGAAGCTTTCTTT
d_gene: NA; v_gene: TRBV7-9; j_gene: TRBJ1-2; abundance: NA; CDR3aa: CASSLVTDANYGYTF; CDR3nt: TGTGCCAGCAGCTTAGTGACAGATGCTAACTATGGCTACACCTTC
d_gene: TRBD2; v_gene: TRBV5-1; j_gene: TRBJ2-7; abundance: NA; CDR3aa: CASSLEVKGTSGRVSYEQYF; CDR3nt: TGCGCCAGCAGCTTGGAGGTTAAAGGGACTAGCGGGAGGGTATCCTACGAGCAGTACTTC
d_gene: NA; v_gene: TRBV6-6; j_gene: TRBJ2-7; abundance: NA; CDR3aa: CASRPPDGSPYEQYF; CDR3nt: TGTGCCAGCAGACCACCAGACGGTTCGCCTTACGAGCAGTACTTC
d_gene: TRBD2; v_gene: TRBV5-1; j_gene: TRBJ2-3; abundance: NA; CDR3aa: CASTQGSGGSDTQYF; CDR3nt: TGCGCCAGCACCCAGGGTAGCGGGGGGTCAGATACGCAGTATTTT
d_gene: NA; v_gene: TRBV30; j_gene: TRBJ1-1; abundance: NA; CDR3aa: CAWSGPGTVNTEAFF; CDR3nt: TGTGCCTGGAGTGGACCGGGGACGGTGAACACTGAAGCTTTCTTT
d_gene: TRBD1; v_gene: TRBV18; j_gene: TRBJ1-1; abundance: NA; CDR3aa: CASSPQPVGGRTEAFF; CDR3nt: TGTGCCAGCTCACCACAGCCCGTAGGGGGCCGAACTGAAGCTTTCTTT
d_gene: TRBD1; v_gene: TRBV6-6; j_gene: TRBJ2-2; abundance: NA; CDR3aa: CASSNRDRGSGELFF; CDR3nt: TGTGCCAGCAGTAACCGGGACAGGGGATCCGGGGAGCTGTTTTTT
d_gene: TRBD2; v_gene: TRBV27; j_gene: TRBJ2-5; abundance: NA; CDR3aa: CASSFHGGKQETQYF; CDR3nt: TGTGCCAGCAGTTTCCACGGGGGGAAACAAGAGACCCAGTACTTC
d_gene: NA; v_gene: TRBV27; j_gene: TRBJ1-1; abundance: NA; CDR3aa: CASSSHTEAFF; CDR3nt: TGTGCCAGCAGTTCCCACACTGAAGCTTTCTTT
d_gene: NA; v_gene: TRBV15; j_gene: TRBJ2-2; abundance: NA; CDR3aa: CATSRVPSGELFF; CDR3nt: TGTGCCACCAGCAGAGTTCCGTCCGGGGAGCTGTTTTTT
d_gene: NA; v_gene: TRBV11-2; j_gene: TRBJ1-6; abundance: NA; CDR3aa: CASSSLTPDSFQSLHF; CDR3nt: TGTGCCAGCAGCTCACTTACCCCGGACAGCTTCCAATCCCTCCACTTT
d_gene: NA; v_gene: TRBV6-5; j_gene: TRBJ1-1; abundance: NA; CDR3aa: CASISAMNTEAFF; CDR3nt: TGTGCCAGCATCAGCGCCATGAACACTGAAGCTTTCTTT